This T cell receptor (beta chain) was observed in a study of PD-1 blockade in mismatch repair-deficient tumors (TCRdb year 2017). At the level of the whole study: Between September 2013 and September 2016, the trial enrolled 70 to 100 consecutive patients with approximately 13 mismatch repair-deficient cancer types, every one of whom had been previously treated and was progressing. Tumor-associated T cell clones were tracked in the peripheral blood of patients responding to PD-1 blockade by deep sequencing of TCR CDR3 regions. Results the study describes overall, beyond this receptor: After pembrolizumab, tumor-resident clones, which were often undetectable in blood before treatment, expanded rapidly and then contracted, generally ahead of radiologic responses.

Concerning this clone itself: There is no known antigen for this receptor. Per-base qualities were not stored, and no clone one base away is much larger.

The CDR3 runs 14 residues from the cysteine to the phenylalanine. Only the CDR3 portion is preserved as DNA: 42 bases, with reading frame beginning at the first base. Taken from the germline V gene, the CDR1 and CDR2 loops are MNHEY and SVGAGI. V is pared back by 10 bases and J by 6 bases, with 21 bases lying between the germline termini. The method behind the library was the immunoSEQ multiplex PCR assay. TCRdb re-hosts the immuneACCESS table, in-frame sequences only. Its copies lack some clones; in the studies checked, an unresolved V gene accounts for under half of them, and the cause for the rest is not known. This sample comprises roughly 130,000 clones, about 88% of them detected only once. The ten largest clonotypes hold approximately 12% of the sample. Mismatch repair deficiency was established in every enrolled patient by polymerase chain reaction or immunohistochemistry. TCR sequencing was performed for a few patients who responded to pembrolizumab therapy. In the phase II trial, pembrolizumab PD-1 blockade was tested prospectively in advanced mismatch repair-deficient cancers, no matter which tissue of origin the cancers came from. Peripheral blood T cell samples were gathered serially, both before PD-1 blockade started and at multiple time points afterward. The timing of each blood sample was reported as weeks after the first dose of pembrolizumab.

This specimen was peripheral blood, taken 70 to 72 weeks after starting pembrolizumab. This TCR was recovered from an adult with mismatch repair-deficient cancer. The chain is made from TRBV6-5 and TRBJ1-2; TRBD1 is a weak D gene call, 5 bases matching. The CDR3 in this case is CATTLKGRDDGYTF. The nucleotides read TGTGCCACCACCCTGAAAGGCAGGGATGATGGCTACACCTTC.